This TCR beta chain was obtained from a study of spatial heterogeneity in lung cancer. Study outcomes and limitations: Blood showed ubiquitous tumor TCRs more often at resection than at routine follow-up.

In regard to this clonotype: Its antigen remains unknown.

TCRdb reanalysed the 5' RACE reads using MiXCR and keeps one entry per CDR3 protein. This table has some 100,000 distinct CDR3 sequences, 9.5% to 15% appearing once. As to time point: sample taken at primary tumor resection. Frozen PBMC, nontumor lung or tumor provided whole RNA, which was sequenced unsorted. Between the trimmed V and J ends, which lost 8 bases and 4 bases, there was a span of 8 bases. Germline V gene lookup returns CDR1 MNHEY and CDR2 SVGAGI. The CDR3 has 12 amino acids. The receptor was isolated from a male donor with early-stage non-small cell lung cancer. This rearrangement joins TRBV6-5 to TRBJ2-2; D ambiguous. The specimen was PBMCs, collected at surgery. CDR3 amino acids: CASGSRTGELFF. The CDR3 DNA reads as TGTGCCAGCGGCAGTCGCACCGGGGAGCTGTTTTTT.